These T cell receptor beta chains were read from a single sample in a study of OX40 agonist ivuxolimab in advanced cancers. Assay: immunoSEQ multiplex PCR; the TCRdb copy retains only in-frame clones and omits some. The table shows approximately 17,000 clones, with approximately 83% occurring only once. The specimen was CD4+ or CD8+ T cells sorted from blood, collected in a trial of the OX40 agonist ivuxolimab. These receptors originate from an adult with an advanced solid tumor such as melanoma, head and neck, liver or kidney cancer. The conserved cysteine and the conserved F or W are not part of the CDR3 here. The D gene is left open where the match is weak.

V	D	CDR3
TRBV4-3	NA	ASSQDQVGSSYNEQF
TRBV13	NA	ASSLASENEQF
TRBV4-2	NA	ASRFGDTQY
TRBV6-5	NA	ASSAREFHEQY
TRBV7-9	TRBD2	AKGGLADNEQF
TRBV13	NA	ASRLGSSRSRVETQY
TRBV28	NA	ASSLRWEIAYEQY
TRBV29-1	NA	SLTSFAGELF
TRBV6-5	TRBD2	ASSYWVAGEVNEQF
TRBV15	NA	ATARGRELF
TRBV7-7	NA	ASSLGKQNEKLF
TRBV13	TRBD1	ASSTGTGAKYGYT
TRBV27	TRBD2	ASSVGAGSYNEQF
TRBV7-9	TRBD1	ASSQTTGGTGLFEQY
TRBV21-1	NA	ASSKAGQGTYEQY
TRBV6-6	NA	ASSPGEYEQY
TRBV28	TRBD1	ASSLPGTVLPYEQY
TRBV13	NA	ASSLRRDQPQH
TRBV11-2	TRBD2	ASSSLRGGERETQY
TRBV30	NA	AWIKAYGEQF
TRBV7-9	NA	ASRVLTAPTNYGYT
TRBV13	TRBD2	ASTKGGGRAVDEQY
TRBV19	TRBD2	ASSIGSGRSNEQF
TRBV11-1	NA	ASISVPSYNEQF
TRBV6-6	TRBD1	ASSWGTGRAF
TRBV7-9	NA	ASSPAGTPISNQPQH
TRBV27	NA	ASSFGGARYEQY
TRBV30	NA	AWSVGRLNTEAF
TRBV4-3	NA	ASSQDDATNEKLF
TRBV4-2	NA	ASSPLGGAWGALNTEAF
TRBV3-1/TRBV3-2	TRBD1	AGTGIY
TRBV4-3	NA	ASSQDRLAGTYEQY
TRBV10-2	TRBD2	ASGPSGSSYEQY
TRBV9	NA	ASGRFYEQY
TRBV10-3	NA	AISESKGPYEQY
TRBV7-6	TRBD2	ASSWPGGGSQNTGELF